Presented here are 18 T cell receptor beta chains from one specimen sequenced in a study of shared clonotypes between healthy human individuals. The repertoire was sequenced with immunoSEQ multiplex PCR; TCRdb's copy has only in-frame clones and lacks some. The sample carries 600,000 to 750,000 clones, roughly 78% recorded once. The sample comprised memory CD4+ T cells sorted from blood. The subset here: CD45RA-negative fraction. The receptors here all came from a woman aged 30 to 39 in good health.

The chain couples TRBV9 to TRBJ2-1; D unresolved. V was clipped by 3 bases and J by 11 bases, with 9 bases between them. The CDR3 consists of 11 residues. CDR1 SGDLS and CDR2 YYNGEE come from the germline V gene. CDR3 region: CASSEAGQQFF. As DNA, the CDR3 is TGTGCCAGCAGCGAAGCCGGACAGCAGTTCTTC.

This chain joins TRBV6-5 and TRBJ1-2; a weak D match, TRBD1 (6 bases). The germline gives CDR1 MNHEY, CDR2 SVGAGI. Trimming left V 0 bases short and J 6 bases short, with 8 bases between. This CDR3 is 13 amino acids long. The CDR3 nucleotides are TGTGCCAGCAGTTACTCTGGGGGCGATGGCTACACCTTC. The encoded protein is CASSYSGGDGYTF.

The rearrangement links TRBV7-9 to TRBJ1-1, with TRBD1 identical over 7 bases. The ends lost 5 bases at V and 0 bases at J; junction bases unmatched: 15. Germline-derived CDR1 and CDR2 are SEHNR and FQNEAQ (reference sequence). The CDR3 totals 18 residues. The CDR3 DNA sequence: TGTGCCAGCAGCACCCGAACCCGGGACAGAGAGATGAACACTGAAGCTTTCTTT. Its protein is CASSTRTRDREMNTEAFF.

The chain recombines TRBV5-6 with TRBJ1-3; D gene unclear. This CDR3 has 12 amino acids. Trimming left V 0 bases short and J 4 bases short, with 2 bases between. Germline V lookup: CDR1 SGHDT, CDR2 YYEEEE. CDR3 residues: CASSLGGNTIYF. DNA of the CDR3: TGTGCCAGCAGCTTGGGAGGAAACACCATATATTTT.

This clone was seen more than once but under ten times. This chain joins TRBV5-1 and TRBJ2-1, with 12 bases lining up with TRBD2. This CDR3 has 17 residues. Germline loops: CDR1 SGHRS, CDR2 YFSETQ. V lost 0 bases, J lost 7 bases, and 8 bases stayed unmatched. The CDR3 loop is CASSLDDRLAGANEQFF. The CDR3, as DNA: TGCGCCAGCAGCTTGGATGATCGACTAGCGGGAGCGAATGAGCAGTTCTTC.

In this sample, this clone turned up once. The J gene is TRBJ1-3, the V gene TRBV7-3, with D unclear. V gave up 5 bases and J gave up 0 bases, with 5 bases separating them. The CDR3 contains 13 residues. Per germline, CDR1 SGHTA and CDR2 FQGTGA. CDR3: CASSIDSGNTIYF. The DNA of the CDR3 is TGTGCCAGCAGCATAGACTCTGGAAACACCATATATTTT.

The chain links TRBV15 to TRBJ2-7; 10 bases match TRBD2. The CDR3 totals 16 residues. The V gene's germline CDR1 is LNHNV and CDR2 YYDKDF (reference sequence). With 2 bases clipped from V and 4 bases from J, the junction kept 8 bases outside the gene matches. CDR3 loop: CATSRWTSGGGYEQYF. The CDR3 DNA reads TGTGCCACCAGCAGATGGACTAGCGGAGGAGGGTACGAGCAGTACTTC.

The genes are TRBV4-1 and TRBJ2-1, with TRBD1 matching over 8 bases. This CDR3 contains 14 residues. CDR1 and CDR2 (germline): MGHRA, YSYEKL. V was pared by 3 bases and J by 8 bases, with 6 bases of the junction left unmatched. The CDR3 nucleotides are TGCGCCAGCAGCCATCAGGGGGCTCGGCATGAGCAGTTCTTC. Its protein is CASSHQGARHEQFF.

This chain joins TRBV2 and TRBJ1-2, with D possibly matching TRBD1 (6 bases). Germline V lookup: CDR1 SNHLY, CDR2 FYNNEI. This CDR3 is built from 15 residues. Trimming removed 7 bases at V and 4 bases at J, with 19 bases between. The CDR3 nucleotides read TGTGCCAGCACCAACCCTTCCACAGGGAGCTATGGCTACACCTTC. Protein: CASTNPSTGSYGYTF.

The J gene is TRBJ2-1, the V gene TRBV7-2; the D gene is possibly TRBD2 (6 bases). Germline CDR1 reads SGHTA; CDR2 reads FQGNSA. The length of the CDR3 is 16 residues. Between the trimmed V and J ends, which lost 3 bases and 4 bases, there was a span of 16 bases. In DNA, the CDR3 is TGTGCCAGCAGCTTTCTTCCGAGCGGGCCTTACAATGAGCAGTTCTTC. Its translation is CASSFLPSGPYNEQFF.

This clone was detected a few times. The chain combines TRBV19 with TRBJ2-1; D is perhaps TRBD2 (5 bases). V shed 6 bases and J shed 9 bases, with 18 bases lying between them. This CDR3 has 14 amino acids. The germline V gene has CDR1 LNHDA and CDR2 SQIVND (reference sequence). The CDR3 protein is CASSPSRSRGEQFF. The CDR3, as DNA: TGTGCCAGTAGCCCCTCCCGGTCCCGGGGTGAGCAGTTCTTC.

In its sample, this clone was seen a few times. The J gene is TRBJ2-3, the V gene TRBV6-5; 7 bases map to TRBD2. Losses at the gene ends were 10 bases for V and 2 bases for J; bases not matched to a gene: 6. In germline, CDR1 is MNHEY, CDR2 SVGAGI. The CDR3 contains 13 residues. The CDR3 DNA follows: TGTGCCACCCTTAGCGGGTACACAGATACGCAGTATTTT. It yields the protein CATLSGYTDTQYF.

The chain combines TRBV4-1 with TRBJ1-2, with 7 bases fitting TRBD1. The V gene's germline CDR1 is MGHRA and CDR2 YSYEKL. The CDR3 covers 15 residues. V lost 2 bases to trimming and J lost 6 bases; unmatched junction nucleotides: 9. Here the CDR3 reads CASSQPTGKMNGYTF. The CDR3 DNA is TGCGCCAGCAGCCAACCGACAGGGAAAATGAATGGCTACACCTTC.

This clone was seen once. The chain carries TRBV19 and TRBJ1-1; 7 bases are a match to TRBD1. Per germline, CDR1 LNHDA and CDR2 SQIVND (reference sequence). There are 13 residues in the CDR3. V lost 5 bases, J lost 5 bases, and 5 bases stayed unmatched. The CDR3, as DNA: TGTGCCAGTAGTTCTGACAGGGTAACTGAAGCTTTCTTT. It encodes CASSSDRVTEAFF.

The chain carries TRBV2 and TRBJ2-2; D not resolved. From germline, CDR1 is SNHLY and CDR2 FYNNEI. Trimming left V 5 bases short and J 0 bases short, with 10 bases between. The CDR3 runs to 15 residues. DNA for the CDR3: TGTGCCAGCAGTAGCAGGATTTCGAACACCGGGGAGCTGTTTTTT. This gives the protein CASSSRISNTGELFF.

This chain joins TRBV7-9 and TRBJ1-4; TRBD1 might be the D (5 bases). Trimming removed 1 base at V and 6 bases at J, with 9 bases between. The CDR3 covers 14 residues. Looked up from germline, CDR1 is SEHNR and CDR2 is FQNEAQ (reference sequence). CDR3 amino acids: CASSLGQRYEKLFF. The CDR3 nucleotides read TGTGCCAGCAGCTTAGGACAGCGGTATGAAAAACTGTTTTTT.

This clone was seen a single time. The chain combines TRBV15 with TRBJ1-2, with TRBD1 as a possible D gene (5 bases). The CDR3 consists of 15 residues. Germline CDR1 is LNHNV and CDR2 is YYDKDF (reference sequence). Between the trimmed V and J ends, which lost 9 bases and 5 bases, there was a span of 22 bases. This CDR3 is CATSWGGDAAYGYTF. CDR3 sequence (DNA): TGTGCCACTTCGTGGGGAGGGGACGCTGCATATGGCTACACCTTC.

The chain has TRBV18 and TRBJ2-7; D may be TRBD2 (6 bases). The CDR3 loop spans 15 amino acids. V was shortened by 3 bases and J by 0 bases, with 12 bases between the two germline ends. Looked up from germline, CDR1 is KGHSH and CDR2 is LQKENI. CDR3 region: CASSPGTSTSYEQYF. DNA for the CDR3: TGTGCCAGCTCACCTGGGACTTCTACCTCCTACGAGCAGTACTTC.